These 9 T cell receptor beta chains share one sample of origin, sequenced in a study of beta chain features in type 1 diabetes. Overall study findings and caveats: Within each of all four CD4+ subsets, Type 1 diabetes patients had TCRB CDR3s that were moderately but significantly shorter.

No antigen has been identified for these receptors. Expressed TCRB transcripts were sequenced, since all the RNA that had been isolated was reverse transcribed. Sequencing used immunoSEQ multiplex PCR; TCRdb keeps in-frame clones, though not all of them. The table lists about 640,000 clones, around 12% of them singletons. The sample consisted of naive CD4+ T cells from blood. These receptors were obtained from a man younger than 45 with type 1 diabetes.

There are a few counts of this clone. The CDR3 here is CAISGGQSTDTQYF. The CDR3 DNA is TGTGCCATCAGTGGGGGACAGAGCACAGATACGCAGTATTTT. The chain links TRBV10-3 to TRBJ2-3, with 7 bases lining up with TRBD1. Germline V lookup: CDR1 ENHRY, CDR2 SYGVKD. The CDR3 has 14 residues. The ends lost 4 bases at V and 0 bases at J; junction bases unmatched: 1.

The chain combines TRBV11-2 with TRBJ2-7, with D unclear. The CDR3 has 16 amino acids. V lost 1 base and J lost 6, with 19 bases in between. The germline V gene has CDR1 SGHAT and CDR2 FQNNGV. The CDR3, as DNA: TGTGCCAGCAGCTTAGGCTTAGAGCCACCGACTCCCGAGCAGTACTTC. Protein: CASSLGLEPPTPEQYF.

V gene TRBV9 combines with J gene TRBJ1-1; no firm D call. The CDR3 length is 10 residues. Looked up from germline, CDR1 is SGDLS and CDR2 is YYNGEE. With 4 bases removed from V and 4 bases from J, the gap between germline ends came to 2 bases. This chain's CDR3 is CASSLTEAFF. Written as DNA, the CDR3 is TGTGCCAGCAGCCTCACTGAAGCTTTCTTT. The full variable domain, in which reference TRBV9 and TRBJ1-1 provide the parts outside the CDR3, is DSGVTQTPKHLITATGQRVTLRCSPRSGDLSVYWYQQSLDQGLQFLIQYYNGEERAKGNILERFSAQQFPDLHSELNLSSLELGDSALYFCASSLTEAFFGQGTRLTVV.

V and J are TRBV5-1 and TRBJ2-1, with a possible D match to TRBD2 (6 bases). Germline V gene data show CDR1 as SGHRS and CDR2 as YFSETQ. CDR3 length: 16 amino acids. Trimming cost V 4 bases and J 7 bases, with 21 bases left between them. The CDR3 region is CASSPEGTPSLNEQFF. The DNA for the CDR3 is TGCGCCAGCAGCCCGGAAGGGACTCCGTCACTTAATGAGCAGTTCTTC.

This chain uses TRBV7-8 with TRBJ2-2; 10 bases agree with TRBD2. The V gene's germline CDR1 is SGHVS and CDR2 FQNEAQ. CDR3 length: 14 amino acids. V gave up 1 base and J gave up 13 bases; unmatched junction bases: 6. The CDR3: CASSLELAGRWLFF. CDR3 coding DNA: TGTGCCAGCAGCTTAGAACTAGCGGGGCGCTGGCTGTTTTTT.

In its sample, this clone was seen a few times. The rearrangement joins TRBV4-3 to TRBJ1-6, with TRBD1 matching 7 bases. Germline-derived CDR1 and CDR2 are LGHNA and YSLEER. Unmatched junction bases numbered 5, after V lost 4 bases and J lost 5 bases. This CDR3 is 15 amino acids long. CDR3 sequence reads: CASSRGDRDNSPLHF. The CDR3 DNA sequence: TGCGCCAGCAGCCGAGGTGACAGGGATAATTCACCCCTCCACTTT.

J is TRBJ1-2 and V is TRBV25-1; the D is unclear. The V and J ends lost 11 bases and 0 bases respectively, with 13 bases between them. Germline CDR1 is MGHDK and CDR2 is SYGVNS. The CDR3 runs to 13 residues. CDR3 DNA sequence: TGTGCCGTTAGCCCCGATTCTAACTATGGCTACACCTTC. Its protein product is CAVSPDSNYGYTF.

This clone appeared a few times. The V call is TRBV30, the J call TRBJ2-7; D might be TRBD1 (6 bases). Germline CDR1 and CDR2: GTSNPN and SVGIG (reference sequence). This CDR3 spans 15 amino acids. The V and J ends lost 4 bases and 2 bases respectively, with 18 bases between them. The CDR3 bases are TGTGCCTGGACCCCGCCGGGACAATGGGCCTACGAGCAGTACTTC. This translates into CAWTPPGQWAYEQYF.

The rearrangement uses TRBV5-1 and TRBJ2-7, with D perhaps TRBD2 (5 bases). CDR1 and CDR2 from the germline V gene are SGHRS and YFSETQ. The V gene lost 4 bases and the J gene lost 6 bases, with 17 bases spanning the gap. The CDR3 loop spans 14 amino acids. This CDR3 is CASSPEGGLREQYF. The CDR3 region has the DNA TGCGCCAGCAGCCCCGAAGGAGGTCTTCGCGAGCAGTACTTC.